Listed here are 7 T cell receptor beta chains from one sample, sequenced in a study of beta chain features in type 1 diabetes (dated by TCRdb to the late 2010s). The method was the immunoSEQ multiplex PCR assay. The entire isolated RNA was reverse transcribed using the High Capacity cDNA Reverse Transcription Kit, and thus expressed TCRB transcripts were sequenced. The table was pulled from immuneACCESS by TCRdb, which kept in-frame rearrangements only. Such tables lose some clones; where checked, under half of the loss comes from unresolved V genes, and the rest has no known cause. The sample yields approximately 600,000 clones; around 11% were counted once. The ten largest make up about 0.11% of the sample. Their antigens are not known. General conclusions and limits of the study: A moderate but significant shortening of TCRB CDR3 length was observed in type 1 diabetes patients in all four CD4+ subsets.

The sequenced sample was naive CD4+ T cells from blood. The label giving this sample's cell subset or site can be read as: true naive CD4+ T cells. Every receptor here comes from a man aged 30-40 years with type 1 diabetes.

This clone was counted only a few times. The chain combines TRBV9 with TRBJ1-5; 7 bases agree with TRBD1. The CDR3 spans 17 residues. J lost 7 bases, V lost 5 bases, and 18 bases had no gene match. Germline assignment: CDR1 SGDLS and CDR2 YYNGEE. CDR3: CASRPTKGQSIGQPQHF. Written as DNA, the CDR3 is TGTGCCAGCAGGCCAACTAAGGGACAGTCCATCGGGCAGCCCCAGCATTTT.

The sample holds a few counts of this clone. V and J are TRBV2 and TRBJ2-5; D gene unclear. This CDR3 spans 13 amino acids. Germline assignment: CDR1 SNHLY and CDR2 FYNNEI. V lost 8 bases and J 2 bases, leaving 12 bases between the germline ends. The CDR3 sequence: CASAVLEQETQYF. CDR3 nucleotides: TGTGCCAGCGCAGTGTTAGAGCAAGAGACCCAGTACTTC.

In this sample, this clone turned up a few times. The CDR3 DNA reads as TGTGCCAGCAGCCTTACAGGGGGCAATCAGCCCCAGCATTTT. It specifies CASSLTGGNQPQHF. This chain uses TRBV2 with TRBJ1-5, with 7 bases lining up with TRBD1. V lost 6 bases and J lost 2; bases outside the gene matches: 4. The CDR3 covers 14 residues. Germline V CDR1 and CDR2: SNHLY, FYNNEI.

The chain combines TRBV29-1 with TRBJ2-2; TRBD1 aligns across 9 bases. Germline values: CDR1 SQVTM, CDR2 ANQGSEA. Trimming at V came to 4 bases and at J to 3 bases, leaving 9 bases not matched to a gene. This CDR3 has 16 residues. The CDR3 protein is CSVVGGQGKDTGELFF. CDR3 nucleotide sequence: TGCAGCGTTGTCGGCGGACAGGGGAAGGACACCGGGGAGCTGTTTTTT.

In its sample, this clone was seen a few times. Other DNA sequences in the sample encode the same CDR3. This chain links TRBV28 with TRBJ1-5; D is unresolved. Germline V gene data show CDR1 as MDHEN and CDR2 as SYDVKM. V was trimmed by 5 bases and J by 2 bases, leaving 10 bases between them. CDR3 length: 14 amino acids. Written as DNA, the CDR3 is TGTGCCAGCAGTCCCGGGCTTGGCAATCAGCCCCAGCATTTT. Translation: CASSPGLGNQPQHF.

This rearrangement joins TRBV11-1 to TRBJ2-1; D might be TRBD1 (6 bases). The CDR3 is made up of 13 amino acids. V gave up 3 bases and J gave up 6 bases, with 9 bases separating them. Germline lookup yields CDR1 SGHAT and CDR2 FQDESV (reference sequence). The CDR3 coding sequence is TGTGCCAGCAGCTTCGGACAGCCCAATGAGCAGTTCTTC. Encoded protein: CASSFGQPNEQFF.

The table lists this clone with a few counts. The chain uses TRBV18 and TRBJ1-6; TRBD1 matches at 7 bases. After removal of 4 bases from V and 6 bases from J, the junction contained 0 bases not matched to a gene. The CDR3 runs to 13 residues. Germline CDR1 is KGHSH and CDR2 is LQKENI. CDR3 in DNA: TGTGCCAGCTCACGGGACAGTAATTCACCCCTCCACTTT. Translating it yields CASSRDSNSPLHF.